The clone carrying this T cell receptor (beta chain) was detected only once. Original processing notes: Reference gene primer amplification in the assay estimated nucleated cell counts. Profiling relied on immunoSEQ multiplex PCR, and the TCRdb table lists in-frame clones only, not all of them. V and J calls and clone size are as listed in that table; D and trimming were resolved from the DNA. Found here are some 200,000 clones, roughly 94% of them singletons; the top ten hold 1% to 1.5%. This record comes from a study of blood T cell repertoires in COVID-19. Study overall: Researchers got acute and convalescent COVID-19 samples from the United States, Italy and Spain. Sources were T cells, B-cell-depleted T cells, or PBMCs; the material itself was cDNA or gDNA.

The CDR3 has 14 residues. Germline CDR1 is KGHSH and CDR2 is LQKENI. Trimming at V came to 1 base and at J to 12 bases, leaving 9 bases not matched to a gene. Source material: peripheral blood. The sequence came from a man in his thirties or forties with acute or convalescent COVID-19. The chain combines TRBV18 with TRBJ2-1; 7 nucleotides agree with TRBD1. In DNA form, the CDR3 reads TGTGCCAGCTCACCACAGGGGGCCCTGGAGGTGCAGTTCTTC. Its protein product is CASSPQGALEVQFF.